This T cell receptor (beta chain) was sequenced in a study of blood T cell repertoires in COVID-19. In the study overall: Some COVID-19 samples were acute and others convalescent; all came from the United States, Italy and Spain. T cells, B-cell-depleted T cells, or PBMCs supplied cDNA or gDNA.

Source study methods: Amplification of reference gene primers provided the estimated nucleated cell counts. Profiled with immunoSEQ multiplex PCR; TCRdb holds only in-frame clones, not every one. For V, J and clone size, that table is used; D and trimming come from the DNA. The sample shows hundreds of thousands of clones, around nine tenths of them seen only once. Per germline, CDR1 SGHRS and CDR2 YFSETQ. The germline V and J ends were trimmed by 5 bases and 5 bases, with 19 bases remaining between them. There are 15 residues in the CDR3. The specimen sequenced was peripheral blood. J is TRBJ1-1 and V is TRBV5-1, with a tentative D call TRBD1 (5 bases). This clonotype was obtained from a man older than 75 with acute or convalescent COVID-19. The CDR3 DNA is TGCGCCAGCAGTAACAGACCTACGGGGGGGACTGAAGCTTTCTTT. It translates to CASSNRPTGGTEAFF.